The sequence of this T cell receptor (beta chain) was determined in a study of cytomegalovirus exposure and HLA in healthy donors. CDR1 and CDR2 (germline): MGHRA, YSYEKL. V lost 4 bases and J 6 bases, leaving 13 bases between the germline ends. This CDR3 contains 14 residues. The study ran its PCR with 60 Vbeta and 13 Jbeta primers. Profiling relied on immunoSEQ multiplex PCR, and the TCRdb table lists in-frame clones only, not all of them. The sample has over 130,000 clones; more than 75% are singletons. The sequenced sample consisted of PBMCs. V is TRBV4-1 and J is TRBJ1-5; no definite D call. The TCR was taken from a man over 45 in good health and CMV-seronegative. The CDR3, as DNA: TGCGCCAGCAGCCTGGAGGCAGAGGGTCAGCCCCAGCATTTT. This encodes CASSLEAEGQPQHF.